The 26 T cell receptor beta chains given below trace back to one sample, sequenced in a study of cytomegalovirus exposure and HLA in healthy donors. Libraries were prepared by immunoSEQ multiplex PCR; TCRdb keeps only in-frame clonotypes and omits some of them. The table has roughly 50,000 clones, around 93% seen once; the top ten hold 1.7%. Sequenced input: PBMCs. These receptors were taken from a woman in her late teens or twenties in good health and CMV-seropositive.

The CDR3 here is CASSICGRTETNEKLFF. The CDR3, as DNA: TGTGCCAGTAGTATCTGCGGCAGGACAGAAACTAATGAAAAACTGTTTTTT. The V gene is TRBV19, the J gene TRBJ1-4; D is perhaps TRBD1 (6 bases). Trimming shortened V by 3 bases and J by 1 base, and 15 bases separated the two germline ends. CDR3 length: 17 amino acids. CDR1 is LNHDA, CDR2 SQIVND, per germline (reference sequence).

The gene calls are TRBV2 and TRBJ1-1; a weak D match, TRBD1 (5 bases). The CDR3 covers 10 residues. Germline V gene data show CDR1 as SNHLY and CDR2 as FYNNEI. V lost 7 bases and J 11 bases, leaving 11 bases between the germline ends. The CDR3 coding sequence is TGTGCCAGCATTGCAGGGTGGGCTTTCTTT. Its translation is CASIAGWAFF.

This chain links TRBV10-3 with TRBJ1-2; 8 nucleotides align to TRBD1. V was pared by 2 bases and J by 8 bases, with 7 bases of the junction left unmatched. CDR1 and CDR2 from the germline V gene are ENHRY and SYGVKD. The CDR3 spans 14 residues. This CDR3 is CAISETDRVGGYTF. The DNA of the CDR3 is TGTGCCATCAGTGAGACGGACAGGGTGGGAGGCTACACCTTC.

The J gene is TRBJ1-4, the V gene TRBV6-1; D remains unclear. This CDR3 contains 17 residues. V shed 0 bases and J shed 7 bases, with 18 bases lying between them. CDR1 and CDR2 (germline): MNHNS, SASEGT. Here the CDR3 DNA reads TGTGCCAGCAGTGAAGCCGAGGGAGGTTATGGCGGTGAAAAACTGTTTTTT. It specifies CASSEAEGGYGGEKLFF.

The chain has TRBV7-8 and TRBJ2-7; 9 positions match TRBD1. Trimming at V came to 1 base and at J to 2 bases, leaving 9 bases not matched to a gene. CDR1 is SGHVS and CDR2 is FQNEAQ in the germline V gene. CDR3 length equals 17 residues. The CDR3 region has the DNA TGTGCCAGCAGCTTAGACTTCCTCCGGACAGGGGCCTACGAGCAGTACTTC. As protein: CASSLDFLRTGAYEQYF.

The rearrangement uses TRBV7-8 and TRBJ1-1, with TRBD1 identical over 8 bases. This CDR3 is built from 15 residues. J gave up 5 bases and V 5 bases, and 10 bases lay outside the gene matches. Germline lookup yields CDR1 SGHVS and CDR2 FQNEAQ. CDR3 nucleotide sequence: TGTGCCAGCAGCATACTCCGGACAGGGAGTACTGAAGCTTTCTTT. Translated: CASSILRTGSTEAFF.

The V gene is TRBV6-1, the J gene TRBJ1-4; TRBD1 matches at 7 bases. With V trimmed by 2 bases and J by 8 bases, 2 bases remained unmatched. This CDR3 region has 13 residues. Germline V gene data show CDR1 as MNHNS and CDR2 as SASEGT. CDR3 nucleotides: TGTGCCAGCAGTGAAACCAGGGGGGAAAAACTGTTTTTT. Translation gives CASSETRGEKLFF.

This chain connects TRBV30 to TRBJ1-1; the D is unclear. CDR3 size: 11 residues. V lost 3 bases, J lost 11 bases, and 13 bases lay in between. Germline V gene data show CDR1 as GTSNPN and CDR2 as SVGIG (reference sequence). The CDR3 is CAWRTGGMAFF. The CDR3 DNA follows: TGTGCCTGGAGGACTGGAGGGATGGCTTTCTTT.

The chain carries TRBV4-1 and TRBJ1-1; 8 nucleotides match TRBD1. CDR1 is MGHRA, CDR2 YSYEKL, per germline. The V and J ends lost 6 bases and 4 bases, in that order; junction bases with no gene match: 4. The CDR3 is 13 residues long. This CDR3 is CASRATGGTEAFF. In DNA form, the CDR3 reads TGCGCCAGCAGAGCCACAGGGGGCACTGAAGCTTTCTTT.

The chain carries TRBV5-3 and TRBJ1-6, with D maybe TRBD1 (6 bases). TRBV5-3 is an ORF for which the function is uncertain. The CDR3 spans 16 residues. V shed 6 bases and J shed 4 bases, with 17 bases lying between them. CDR3 bases: TGTGCCAGAAACCCCGGACAGTTTTTTTATAATTCACCCCTCCACTTT. Amino acids: CARNPGQFFYNSPLHF.

This CDR3 reads CASRNQGFGTEAFF. CDR3 in DNA: TGTGCCAGCAGGAACCAGGGCTTTGGCACTGAAGCTTTCTTT. This chain links TRBV7-2 with TRBJ1-1; D is perhaps TRBD1 (5 bases). V lost 6 bases and J lost 4, with 15 bases in between. The CDR3 extends over 14 amino acids. Germline lookup yields CDR1 SGHTA and CDR2 FQGNSA.

This sequence joins TRBV28 and TRBJ2-7; 9 nucleotides agree with TRBD1. V lost 7 bases and J lost 3; bases outside the gene matches: 7. CDR1 and CDR2 from the germline V gene are MDHEN and SYDVKM. This CDR3 spans 14 amino acids. CDR3 amino acids: CASTKGTGNYEQYF. As DNA, the CDR3 is TGTGCCAGCACCAAAGGGACAGGGAACTACGAGCAGTACTTC. Full variable domain (missing parts from reference TRBV28 and TRBJ2-7): DVKVTQSSRYLVKRTGEKVFLECVQDMDHENMFWYRQDPGLGLRLIYFSYDVKMKEKGDIPEGYSVSREKKERFSLILESASTNQTSMYLCASTKGTGNYEQYFGPGTRLTVT.

This clone was recorded only once. V is TRBV5-1 and J is TRBJ2-5, with 7 bases lining up with TRBD1. The CDR3 runs to 16 residues. V shed 2 bases and J 0 bases; nucleotides not matched to a gene: 7. The germline CDR1 and CDR2 sequences are SGHRS and YFSETQ. The CDR3 nucleotides are TGCGCCAGCAGCTTTTCGAGGGGGCAGTACCAAGAGACCCAGTACTTC. Amino acid sequence: CASSFSRGQYQETQYF.

V gene TRBV23-1 combines with J gene TRBJ2-5; a possible D gene is TRBD1 (7 bases). TRBV23-1 is an open reading frame whose function is uncertain. CDR3 size: 14 residues. Trimming left V 2 bases short and J 4 bases short, with 11 bases between. CDR3: CASSQRQGGETQYF. CDR3 coding DNA: TGCGCCAGCAGTCAACGACAGGGAGGAGAGACCCAGTACTTC.

This clone was picked up one time. The V call is TRBV10-2, the J call TRBJ1-2; the match to TRBD1 covers 9 bases. There are 15 residues in the CDR3. The junction had 7 bases not matched to a gene; V was cut back by 5 bases and J by 3 bases. Germline assignment: CDR1 WSHSY and CDR2 SAAADI. CDR3 loop: CASSTGTGRYYGYTF. The CDR3 DNA reads TGCGCCAGCAGTACCGGGACAGGGCGGTACTATGGCTACACCTTC.

This chain links TRBV6-5 with TRBJ1-1; tentative D call: TRBD1 (6 bases). Germline V gene lookup returns CDR1 MNHEY and CDR2 SVGAGI. The CDR3 contains 14 residues. Trimming shortened V by 2 bases and J by 5 bases, and 12 bases separated the two germline ends. The CDR3 DNA follows: TGTGCCAGCAGTTACCAGGCGAGGGGGACTGAAGCTTTCTTT. Translated: CASSYQARGTEAFF.

This clone was observed a few times. The rearrangement links TRBV10-2 to TRBJ2-5; TRBD2 matches at 11 bases. The germline CDR1 and CDR2 sequences are WSHSY and SAAADI. The CDR3 loop spans 16 amino acids. V lost 3 bases and J lost 5; bases outside the gene matches: 8. The CDR3 loop reads CASSDVAGGPGETQYF. The CDR3 DNA reads TGCGCCAGCAGTGACGTAGCGGGGGGGCCGGGGGAGACCCAGTACTTC.

The chain links TRBV27 to TRBJ1-1; 8 bases line up with TRBD1. The CDR3 is made up of 15 amino acids. Trimming at V came to 4 bases and at J to 4 bases, leaving 8 bases not matched to a gene. Per the germline V gene, CDR1 is MNHEY and CDR2 is SMNVEV (reference sequence). DNA of the CDR3: TGTGCCAGCAGTTCCGGACAGGGAAGGGGCACTGAAGCTTTCTTT. Amino acids: CASSSGQGRGTEAFF.

The chain uses TRBV18 and TRBJ1-4; no reliable D call. V lost 6 bases to trimming and J lost 0 bases, with 8 bases between them. The CDR3 is 14 amino acids. Germline V gene sequence: CDR1 KGHSH, CDR2 LQKENI. The CDR3 region is CASSTSATNEKLFF. CDR3 DNA sequence: TGTGCCAGCTCCACAAGCGCAACTAATGAAAAACTGTTTTTT.

The chain uses TRBV7-2 and TRBJ1-4, with D possibly being TRBD1 (6 bases). The germline CDR1 and CDR2 sequences are SGHTA and FQGNSA. Trimming shortened V by 3 bases and J by 5 bases, and 10 bases separated the two germline ends. CDR3 length: 14 residues. The CDR3 region is CASSFTGPNEKLFF. Here the CDR3 DNA reads TGTGCCAGCAGCTTCACAGGGCCGAATGAAAAACTGTTTTTT. The full variable domain, its missing parts supplied by reference TRBV7-2 and TRBJ1-4, is GAGVSQSPSNKVTEKGKDVELRCDPISGHTALYWYRQSLGQGLEFLIYFQGNSAPDKSGLPSDRFSAERTGGSVSTLTIQRTQQEDSAVYLCASSFTGPNEKLFFGSGTQLSVL.

CDR3 protein: CASSQVGQSKKNTGELFF. The CDR3 DNA reads TGCGCCAGCAGCCAAGTCGGACAGTCAAAGAAAAACACCGGGGAGCTGTTTTTT. This chain connects TRBV4-1 to TRBJ2-2; weak D call: TRBD1 (6 bases). The V end lost 1 base, the J end lost 2 bases, and 17 bases lay between the germline ends. The V gene's germline CDR1 is MGHRA and CDR2 YSYEKL. This CDR3 is built from 18 residues.

The sample holds one count of this clone. J is TRBJ2-1 and V is TRBV19, with 7 bases aligning to TRBD2. V gave up 4 bases and J gave up 0 bases; unmatched junction bases: 0. Germline CDR1 and CDR2: LNHDA and SQIVND (reference sequence). The CDR3 sequence is 14 residues long. The CDR3 sequence: CASSKRGSYNEQFF. CDR3 nucleotides: TGTGCCAGTAGTAAGCGGGGCTCCTACAATGAGCAGTTCTTC.

The chain recombines TRBV29-1 with TRBJ1-6, with no clear D. This CDR3 is 11 amino acids long. The germline V gene has CDR1 SQVTM and CDR2 ANQGSEA. Trimming took off 5 bases at V and 14 bases at J, with 13 bases between the two ends. The CDR3 DNA follows: TGCAGCGTTTATCCCCACGAGGCCCTCCACTTT. This translates into CSVYPHEALHF.

The chain employs TRBV6-5 and TRBJ1-2; D is perhaps TRBD1 (5 bases). CDR3 size: 12 residues. Trimming removed 6 bases at V and 0 bases at J, with 5 bases between. Germline CDR1 MNHEY, CDR2 SVGAGI. The CDR3 sequence is CASRQANYGYTF. The CDR3 DNA is TGTGCCAGCAGACAGGCTAACTATGGCTACACCTTC.

There are a few counts of this clone. V gene TRBV4-2 combines with J gene TRBJ1-4, with 11 positions matching TRBD1. Germline V gives CDR1 LGHNA, CDR2 YNFKEQ. The CDR3 has 15 residues. Losses at the gene ends were 1 base for V and 8 bases for J; bases not matched to a gene: 3. Here the CDR3 reads CASSQGGQGGEKLFF. In DNA, the CDR3 is TGTGCCAGCAGCCAAGGGGGACAGGGGGGGGAAAAACTGTTTTTT.

This chain uses TRBV7-9 with TRBJ2-4; a weak D match, TRBD1 (5 bases). The length of the CDR3 is 15 residues. Between the trimmed V and J ends, which lost 5 bases and 3 bases, there was a span of 14 bases. The germline V gene encodes CDR1 SEHNR and CDR2 FQNEAQ (reference sequence). The CDR3 nucleotides are TGTGCCAGCAGCCCGGACACTTCATACAAAAACATTCAGTACTTC. It codes for CASSPDTSYKNIQYF.